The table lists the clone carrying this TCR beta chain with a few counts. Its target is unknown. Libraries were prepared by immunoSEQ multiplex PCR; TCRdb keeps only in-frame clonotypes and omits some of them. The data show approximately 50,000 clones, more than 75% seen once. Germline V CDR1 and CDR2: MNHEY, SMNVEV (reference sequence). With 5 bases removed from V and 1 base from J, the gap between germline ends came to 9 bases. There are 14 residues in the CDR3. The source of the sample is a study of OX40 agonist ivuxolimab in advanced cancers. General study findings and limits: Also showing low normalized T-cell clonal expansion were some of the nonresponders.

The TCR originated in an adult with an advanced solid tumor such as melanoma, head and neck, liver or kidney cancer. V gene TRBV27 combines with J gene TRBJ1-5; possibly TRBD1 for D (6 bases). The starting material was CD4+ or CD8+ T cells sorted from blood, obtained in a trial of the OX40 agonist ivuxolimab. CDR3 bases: TGTGCCAGCAGTCCCCAGGGGAGCAATCAGCCCCAGCATTTT. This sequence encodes CASSPQGSNQPQHF.